Each of the 16 T cell receptor beta chains below was sequenced from the same sample in a study of identical twins. TCRdb itself ran the 5' RACE reads through MiXCR, one entry per CDR3 protein. The table lists approximately 500,000 distinct CDR3 sequences, around 15% of them singletons. These data also featured in a second study, about yellow fever vaccine responses in identical twins.

Sequencing was performed on CD4+ T cells sorted from blood. Receptor source: a woman between 18 and 30 years old in good health.

This clonotype came up a few times. This chain joins TRBV9 and TRBJ2-1; 9 bases fit TRBD1. The J segment lost 8 bases and the V segment lost 0 bases, leaving 6 bases of the junction unmatched. Germline V gives CDR1 SGDLS, CDR2 YYNGEE. The CDR3 runs 15 residues. In DNA form, the CDR3 reads TGTGCCAGCAGCGTAGGGGACAGGGCTCGAGATGAGCAGTTCTTC. Protein: CASSVGDRARDEQFF.

This clonotype was detected a few times. CDR3 DNA sequence: TGTGCCAGCAGTACAGGGCGGTTGCAGCCCCAGCATTTT. Its protein is CASSTGRLQPQHF. The chain employs TRBV12-3 or TRBV12-4 and TRBJ1-5, with D tentatively TRBD1 (6 bases). This CDR3 region has 13 residues. V was cut by 5 bases and J by 7 bases, with 12 bases left in between.

This rearrangement joins TRBV5-1 to TRBJ2-7; possibly TRBD1 or TRBD2 for D (6 bases each). Trimming cost V 4 bases and J 3 bases, with 14 bases left between them. The CDR3 has 14 residues. CDR1 SGHRS and CDR2 YFSETQ come from the germline V gene. The CDR3 sequence: CASSDKKGGYEQYV. Written as DNA, the CDR3 is TGCGCCAGCAGCGACAAAAAGGGGGGCTACGAGCAGTACGTC.

The chain joins TRBV10-3 to TRBJ2-1, with 8 bases aligning to TRBD2. V lost 7 bases and J lost 0; bases outside the gene matches: 5. Germline V CDR1 and CDR2: ENHRY, SYGVKD. This CDR3 is 15 amino acids long. Here the CDR3 reads CAITGGDSSYNEQFF. Here the CDR3 DNA reads TGTGCCATCACCGGGGGGGATAGCTCCTACAATGAGCAGTTCTTC.

The CDR3 DNA reads as TGTGCCAGTAGTACCACTAGCGGGAGAAACTACAATGAGCAGTTCTTC. Its translation is CASSTTSGRNYNEQFF. V is TRBV19 and J is TRBJ2-1; 11 bases line up with TRBD2. V lost 4 bases and J lost 3; bases outside the gene matches: 5. Germline CDR1 is LNHDA and CDR2 is SQIVND (reference sequence). The CDR3 length is 16 residues.

This clonotype came up a few times. The chain has TRBV3-1 and TRBJ1-4; unclear D gene. Trimming stripped 4 bases from V and 0 bases from J, with 6 bases between. The germline V gene encodes CDR1 LGHDT and CDR2 YNNKEL (reference sequence). The CDR3 covers 14 residues. CDR3 nucleotides: TGTGCCAGCAGCCGGACTACAACTAATGAAAAACTGTTTTTT. It specifies CASSRTTTNEKLFF.

This clonotype was detected a few times. The genes are TRBV5-1 and TRBJ2-1; 11 nucleotides match TRBD2. The CDR3 is made up of 16 amino acids. Germline lookup yields CDR1 SGHRS and CDR2 YFSETQ. V shed 4 bases and J 9 bases; nucleotides not matched to a gene: 12. The CDR3: CASSGETSGASGEQFF. Here the CDR3 DNA reads TGCGCCAGCAGCGGGGAGACTAGCGGGGCATCCGGTGAGCAGTTCTTC.

Only a few counts were recorded for this clonotype. The gene calls are TRBV5-1 and TRBJ2-3; either TRBD1 or TRBD2 may supply D (5 bases each). CDR1 is SGHRS, CDR2 YFSETQ, per germline. Trimming removed 0 bases at V and 4 bases at J, with 9 bases between. This CDR3 comprises 14 residues. The CDR3 reads CASSLEGRADTQYF. The CDR3 nucleotides read TGCGCCAGCAGCTTGGAGGGGCGGGCAGATACGCAGTATTTT.

Ten or more counts support this clonotype. The CDR3 DNA is TGTGCCAGCAGTCAGGGAGTCACTAGACCCGGGGAGCTGTTTTTT. Translation: CASSQGVTRPGELFF. The chain links TRBV12-3 or TRBV12-4 to TRBJ2-2; D assignment may be TRBD1 or TRBD2 (5 bases each). Trimming stripped 5 bases from V and 6 bases from J, with 16 bases between. The CDR3 is made up of 15 amino acids.

The V and J genes are TRBV6-6 and TRBJ2-1, with D uncertain. CDR1 MNHNY and CDR2 SVGAGI come from the germline V gene (reference sequence). The CDR3 consists of 11 residues. The germline V and J ends were trimmed by 3 bases and 9 bases, with 6 bases remaining between them. The CDR3 loop reads CASSYKGEQFF. DNA for the CDR3: TGTGCCAGCAGTTATAAGGGTGAGCAGTTCTTC.

The chain has TRBV27 and TRBJ2-1; D may be TRBD1 (6 bases). Trimming removed 3 bases at V and 14 bases at J, with 11 bases between. This CDR3 spans 11 amino acids. Germline CDR1 MNHEY, CDR2 SMNVEV (reference sequence). The CDR3 DNA sequence: TGTGCCAGCAGTTTGGTACAGGGTAAGTTCTTC. Its protein is CASSLVQGKFF.

Only a few counts were recorded for this clonotype. This chain connects TRBV29-1 to TRBJ2-5; maybe TRBD2 (6 bases). CDR1 SQVTM and CDR2 ANQGSEA come from the germline V gene. The CDR3 is 14 amino acids. V was clipped by 0 bases and J by 5 bases, with 13 bases between them. CDR3: CSVEDPGSRETQYF. CDR3 nucleotide sequence: TGCAGCGTTGAAGATCCCGGGAGCCGGGAGACCCAGTACTTC.

The chain recombines TRBV20-1 with TRBJ1-4; possibly TRBD1 for D (5 bases). The germline gives CDR1 DFQATT, CDR2 SNEGSKA (reference sequence). CDR3 length equals 14 residues. Trimming left V 3 bases short and J 6 bases short, with 14 bases between. CDR3 in DNA: TGCAGTGCTAGGGGCGACCTCAGGGATGAAAAACTGTTTTTT. Its protein product is CSARGDLRDEKLFF.

The V and J genes are TRBV6-5 and TRBJ1-6; no reliable D call. This CDR3 is 13 amino acids long. Trimming removed 2 bases at V and 6 bases at J, with 5 bases between. CDR1 MNHEY and CDR2 SVGAGI come from the germline V gene. The CDR3: CASSYGRNSPLHF. CDR3 coding DNA: TGTGCCAGCAGTTACGGGCGTAATTCACCCCTCCACTTT.

This clonotype was seen more than once but under ten times. This rearrangement joins TRBV25-1 to TRBJ2-1; 9 bases line up with TRBD2. After removal of 4 bases from V and 3 bases from J, the junction contained 7 bases not matched to a gene. Germline CDR1 is MGHDK and CDR2 is SYGVNS. The CDR3 consists of 16 residues. The CDR3 DNA is TGTGCCAGCAGTGGCCCAGCGGGGGGTGACTACAATGAGCAGTTCTTC. Translation: CASSGPAGGDYNEQFF.

The sample holds a few counts of this clonotype. The gene calls are TRBV6-1 and TRBJ2-7; TRBD1 aligns across 9 bases. This CDR3 spans 15 amino acids. V was pared by 6 bases and J by 2 bases, with 8 bases of the junction left unmatched. CDR1 is MNHNS and CDR2 is SASEGT in the germline V gene. The CDR3 here is CASSKDRGFPYEQYF. CDR3 in DNA: TGTGCCAGCAGCAAGGACAGGGGCTTTCCCTACGAGCAGTACTTC.